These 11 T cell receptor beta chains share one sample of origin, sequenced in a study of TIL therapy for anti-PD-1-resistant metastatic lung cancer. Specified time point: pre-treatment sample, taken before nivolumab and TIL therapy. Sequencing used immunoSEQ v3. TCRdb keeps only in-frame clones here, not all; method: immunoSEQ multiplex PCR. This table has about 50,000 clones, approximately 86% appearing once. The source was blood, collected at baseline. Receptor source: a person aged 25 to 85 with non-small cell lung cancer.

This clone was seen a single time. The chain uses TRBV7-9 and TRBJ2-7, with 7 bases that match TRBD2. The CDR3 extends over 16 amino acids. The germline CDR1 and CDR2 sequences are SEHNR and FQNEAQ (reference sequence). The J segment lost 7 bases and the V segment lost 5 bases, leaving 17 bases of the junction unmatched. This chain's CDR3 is CASSQRRGGPTGEQYF. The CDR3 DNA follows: TGTGCCAGCAGCCAGAGGAGGGGAGGGCCGACGGGGGAGCAGTACTTC.

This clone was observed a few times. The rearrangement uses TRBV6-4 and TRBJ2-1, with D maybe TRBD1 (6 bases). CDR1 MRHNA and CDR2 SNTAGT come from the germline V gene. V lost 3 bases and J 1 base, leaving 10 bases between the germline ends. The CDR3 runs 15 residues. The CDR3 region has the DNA TGTGCCAGCAGTGAGAAGGGGGATTCCTACAATGAGCAGTTCTTC. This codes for CASSEKGDSYNEQFF.

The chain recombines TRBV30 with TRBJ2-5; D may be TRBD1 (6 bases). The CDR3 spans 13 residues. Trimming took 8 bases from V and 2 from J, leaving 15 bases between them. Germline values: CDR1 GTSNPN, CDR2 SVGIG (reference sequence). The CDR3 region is CAGETGLQETQYF. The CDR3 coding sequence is TGTGCCGGCGAGACAGGCTTACAAGAGACCCAGTACTTC.

CDR3 sequence reads: CASSFGPAYEQYF. The CDR3 DNA is TGTGCCAGCAGCTTCGGACCGGCCTACGAGCAGTACTTC. This chain uses TRBV7-3 with TRBJ2-7; D is uncertain. The CDR3 loop spans 13 amino acids. The V end was cut by 3 bases, the J end by 2 bases, with 8 bases between. The germline CDR1 and CDR2 sequences are SGHTA and FQGTGA. The full variable domain, with the rest looked up from reference TRBV7-3 and TRBJ2-7, is GAGVSQTPSNKVTEKGKYVELRCDPISGHTALYWYRQSLGQGPEFLIYFQGTGAADDSGLPNDRFFAVRPEGSVSTLKIQRTERGDSAVYLCASSFGPAYEQYFGPGTRLTVT.

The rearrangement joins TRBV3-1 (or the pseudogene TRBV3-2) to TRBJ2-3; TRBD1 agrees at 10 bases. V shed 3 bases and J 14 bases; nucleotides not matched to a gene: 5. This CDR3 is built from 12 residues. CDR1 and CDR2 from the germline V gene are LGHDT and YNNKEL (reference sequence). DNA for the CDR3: TGTGCCAGCAGCCAGGGACAGGGGAGGTTGTATTTT. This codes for CASSQGQGRLYF.

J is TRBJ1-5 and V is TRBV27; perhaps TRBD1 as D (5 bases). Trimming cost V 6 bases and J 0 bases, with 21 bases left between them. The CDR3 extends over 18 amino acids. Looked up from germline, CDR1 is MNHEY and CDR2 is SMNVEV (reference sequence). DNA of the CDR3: TGTGCCAGCAGAACCCCTAGCGGGGCAGGTCGTAGCAATCAGCCCCAGCATTTT. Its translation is CASRTPSGAGRSNQPQHF.

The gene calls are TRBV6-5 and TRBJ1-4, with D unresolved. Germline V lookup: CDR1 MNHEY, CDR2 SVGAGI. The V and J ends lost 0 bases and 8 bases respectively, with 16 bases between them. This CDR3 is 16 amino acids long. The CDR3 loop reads CASSYSMGPALEKLFF. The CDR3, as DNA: TGTGCCAGCAGTTACTCGATGGGCCCAGCGCTCGAAAAACTGTTTTTT.

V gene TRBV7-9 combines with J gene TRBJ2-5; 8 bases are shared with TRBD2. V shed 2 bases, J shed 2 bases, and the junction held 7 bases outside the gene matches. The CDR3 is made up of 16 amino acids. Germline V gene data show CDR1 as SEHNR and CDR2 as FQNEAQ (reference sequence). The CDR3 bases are TGTGCCAGCAGCTTACTTGGCGGGGGGTCACAAGAGACCCAGTACTTC. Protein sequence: CASSLLGGGSQETQYF. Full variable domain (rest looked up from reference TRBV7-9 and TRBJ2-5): DTGVSQNPRHKITKRGQNVTFRCDPISEHNRLYWYRQTLGQGPEFLTYFQNEAQLEKSRLLSDRFSAERPKGSFSTLEIQRTEQGDSAMYLCASSLLGGGSQETQYFGPGTRLLVL.

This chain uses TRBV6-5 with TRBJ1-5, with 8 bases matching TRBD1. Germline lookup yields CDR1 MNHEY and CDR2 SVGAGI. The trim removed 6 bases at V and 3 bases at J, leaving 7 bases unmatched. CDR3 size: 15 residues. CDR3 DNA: TGTGCCAGCAGAGAGACAGGGGCTGTCAATCAGCCCCAGCATTTT. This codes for CASRETGAVNQPQHF.

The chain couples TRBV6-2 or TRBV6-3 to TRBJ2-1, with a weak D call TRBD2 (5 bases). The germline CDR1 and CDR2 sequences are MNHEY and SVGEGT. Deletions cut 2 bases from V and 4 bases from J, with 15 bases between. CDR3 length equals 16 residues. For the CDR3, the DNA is TGTGCCAGCAGTTACGCGATAGCGACCGTATACAATGAGCAGTTCTTC. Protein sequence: CASSYAIATVYNEQFF.

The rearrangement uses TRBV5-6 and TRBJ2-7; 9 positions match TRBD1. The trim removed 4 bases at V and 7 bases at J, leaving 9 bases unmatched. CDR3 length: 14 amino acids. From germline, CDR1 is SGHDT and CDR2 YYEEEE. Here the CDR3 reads CASSGNRGLGEQYF. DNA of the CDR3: TGTGCCAGCAGCGGGAACAGGGGGCTGGGGGAGCAGTACTTC.